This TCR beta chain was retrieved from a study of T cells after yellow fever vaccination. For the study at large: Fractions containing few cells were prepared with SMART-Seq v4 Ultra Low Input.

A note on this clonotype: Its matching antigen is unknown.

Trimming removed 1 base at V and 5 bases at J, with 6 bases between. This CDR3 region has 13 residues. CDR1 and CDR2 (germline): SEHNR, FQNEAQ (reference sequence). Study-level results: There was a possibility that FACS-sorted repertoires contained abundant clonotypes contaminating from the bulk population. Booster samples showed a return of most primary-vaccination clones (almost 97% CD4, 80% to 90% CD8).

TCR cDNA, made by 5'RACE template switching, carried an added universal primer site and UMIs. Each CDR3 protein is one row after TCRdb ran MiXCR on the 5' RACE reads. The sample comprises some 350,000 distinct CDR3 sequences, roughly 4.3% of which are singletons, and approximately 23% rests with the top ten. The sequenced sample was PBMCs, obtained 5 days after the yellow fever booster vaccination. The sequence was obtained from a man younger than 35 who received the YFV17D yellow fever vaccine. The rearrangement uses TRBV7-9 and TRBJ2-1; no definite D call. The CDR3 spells CASSLVVNNEQFF. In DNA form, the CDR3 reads TGTGCCAGCAGCTTAGTAGTAAACAATGAGCAGTTCTTC.